The 15 T cell receptor beta chains reported below all come from one sample, sequenced in a study of blood T cell repertoires in COVID-19 (dated by TCRdb to 2020 to 2021). The method behind the library was the immunoSEQ multiplex PCR assay. The source is immuneACCESS, and TCRdb retained only in-frame sequences with V and J called. Part of the clones is not carried over; for the studies checked, unresolved V genes explain less than half of this, and the remainder is unexplained. The sample has about 170,000 clones on record, around four fifths of them singletons. The ten top clones hold about 4% of the sample. Sequenced sample: PBMCs or T cells enriched from blood (not recorded which). Receptors originate from a woman aged 45-60 years in a cohort exposed to, infected with or recovered from COVID-19 (not recorded which).

The rearrangement links TRBV27 to TRBJ2-3, with D hard to call. V lost 5 bases and J lost 10, with 13 bases in between. The germline gives CDR1 MNHEY, CDR2 SMNVEV (reference sequence). This CDR3 has 12 amino acids. CDR3 bases: TGTGCCAGCAGTCCGGCTATCGAGGCGCAGTATTTT. It is translated as CASSPAIEAQYF.

The J gene is TRBJ2-2, the V gene TRBV29-1; 8 positions agree with TRBD1. Germline-derived CDR1 and CDR2 are SQVTM and ANQGSEA. This CDR3 is 13 amino acids long. V was pared by 1 base and J by 5 bases, with 0 bases of the junction left unmatched. CDR3 amino acids: CSVEGQGTGELFF. The CDR3 region has the DNA TGCAGCGTTGAAGGACAGGGGACCGGGGAGCTGTTTTTT.

The rearrangement joins TRBV19 to TRBJ1-4, with no clear D. Trimming pared 3 bases from V and 8 bases from J, leaving 7 bases between. Per germline, CDR1 LNHDA and CDR2 SQIVND (reference sequence). CDR3 length: 12 amino acids. CDR3 sequence: CASSIRREKLFF. The CDR3 DNA sequence: TGTGCCAGTAGTATCCGGCGGGAAAAACTGTTTTTT.

Details on this clone: The sample has other DNA sequences that encode this CDR3 too. The chain recombines TRBV11-2 with TRBJ2-7; TRBD1 might be the D (5 bases). Trimming shortened V by 3 bases and J by 4 bases, and 13 bases separated the two germline ends. This CDR3 spans 14 amino acids. Per the germline V gene, CDR1 is SGHAT and CDR2 is FQNNGV. Written as DNA, the CDR3 is TGTGCCAGCAGCTTCTCAGACTCAGGGTACGAGCAGTACTTC. Its protein is CASSFSDSGYEQYF.

V gene TRBV12-3 or TRBV12-4 combines with J gene TRBJ1-2; D gene uncertain. Trimming stripped 3 bases from V and 4 bases from J, with 9 bases between. This CDR3 region has 13 residues. CDR3 region: CASSLGPLYGYTF. Here the CDR3 DNA reads TGTGCCAGCAGTTTGGGCCCGCTCTATGGCTACACCTTC.

This chain uses TRBV5-4 with TRBJ2-7; the match to TRBD2 covers 9 bases. J lost 6 bases, V lost 3 bases, and 10 bases had no gene match. Germline V gene sequence: CDR1 SGHNT, CDR2 YYREEE (reference sequence). This CDR3 spans 15 amino acids. This chain's CDR3 is CASSSQGTSRGEQYF. CDR3 DNA sequence: TGTGCCAGCAGCTCCCAGGGGACTAGCAGAGGCGAGCAGTACTTC.

The chain combines TRBV29-1 with TRBJ1-1, with D uncertain. Germline lookup yields CDR1 SQVTM and CDR2 ANQGSEA. The CDR3 spans 11 residues. V gave up 6 bases and J gave up 2 bases, with 7 bases separating them. The CDR3 sequence is CSVSLNTEAFF. CDR3 sequence (DNA): TGCAGCGTGAGCCTTAACACTGAAGCTTTCTTT.

The rearrangement links TRBV6-2 or TRBV6-3 to TRBJ2-1; D unclear. V lost 5 bases and J lost 16, with 15 bases in between. The CDR3 runs 11 residues. From germline, CDR1 is MNHEY and CDR2 SVGEGT. The CDR3 DNA reads as TGTGCCAGCAGTGACATCGGTGGAAAATTCTTC. This translates into CASSDIGGKFF.

V gene TRBV6-2 or TRBV6-3 combines with J gene TRBJ2-3; TRBD1 agrees at 8 bases. CDR1 is MNHEY, CDR2 SVGEGT, per germline. This CDR3 has 15 amino acids. J gave up 4 bases and V 5 bases, and 8 bases lay outside the gene matches. As DNA, the CDR3 is TGTGCCAGCAGTCTGACAGGGGTAGCACCAGATACGCAGTATTTT. As protein: CASSLTGVAPDTQYF.

V and J are TRBV7-9 and TRBJ1-4; 8 bases fit TRBD1. Germline CDR1 reads SEHNR; CDR2 reads FQNEAQ (reference sequence). V was clipped by 4 bases and J by 6 bases; unmatched bases: 4. The CDR3 length is 14 residues. The CDR3 DNA sequence: TGTGCCAGCAGCTCGGACAGGGTGGATGAAAAACTGTTTTTT. Protein product: CASSSDRVDEKLFF.

The gene calls are TRBV24-1 and TRBJ1-5; perhaps TRBD1 as D (5 bases). Germline assignment: CDR1 KGHDR and CDR2 SFDVKD. The CDR3 length is 13 residues. Trimming stripped 7 bases from V and 2 bases from J, with 8 bases between. For the CDR3, the DNA is TGTGCCACCAGAGGGGAGGGCAATCAGCCCCAGCATTTT. Residues: CATRGEGNQPQHF.

The chain recombines TRBV5-1 with TRBJ1-4; 8 nucleotides line up with TRBD1. CDR1 is SGHRS, CDR2 YFSETQ, per germline. The CDR3 is 14 residues long. The V segment lost 5 bases and the J segment 8 bases; nucleotides outside the gene matches: 8. The CDR3 DNA reads as TGCGCCAGCAGACCACAGGGGACAGGCGAAAAACTGTTTTTT. Translating it yields CASRPQGTGEKLFF.

CDR3 region: CASSSQGPYQPQHF. CDR3 in DNA: TGTGCCAGCAGCTCACAGGGGCCCTATCAGCCCCAGCATTTT. The rearrangement links TRBV16 to TRBJ1-5; 7 positions match TRBD1. Germline V gene sequence: CDR1 KGHSY, CDR2 FQNENV. There are 14 residues in the CDR3. V dropped 5 bases and J dropped 5; count of bases not matched to a gene: 6.

The J gene is TRBJ2-2, the V gene TRBV5-4; TRBD2 matches 8 bases. Germline assignment: CDR1 SGHNT and CDR2 YYREEE (reference sequence). With V trimmed by 0 bases and J by 5 bases, 6 bases remained unmatched. The CDR3 loop spans 16 amino acids. The CDR3 loop is CASSLGGTRGTGELFF. Written as DNA, the CDR3 is TGTGCCAGCAGCTTGGGCGGGACTAGAGGTACCGGGGAGCTGTTTTTT. The full variable domain, completed using reference TRBV5-4 and TRBJ2-2, is ETGVTQSPTHLIKTRGQQVTLRCSSQSGHNTVSWYQQALGQGPQFIFQYYREEENGRGNFPPRFSGLQFPNYSSELNVNALELDDSALYLCASSLGGTRGTGELFFGEGSRLTVL.

The chain combines TRBV3-1 (or the pseudogene TRBV3-2) with TRBJ2-5; no clear D. Between the trimmed V and J ends, which lost 1 base and 2 bases, there was a span of 8 bases. Per germline, CDR1 LGHDT and CDR2 YNNKEL (reference sequence). CDR3 length: 14 amino acids. The CDR3 DNA is TGTGCCAGCAGCCAAGTCTCGCAGCAAGAGACCCAGTACTTC. Translating it yields CASSQVSQQETQYF.